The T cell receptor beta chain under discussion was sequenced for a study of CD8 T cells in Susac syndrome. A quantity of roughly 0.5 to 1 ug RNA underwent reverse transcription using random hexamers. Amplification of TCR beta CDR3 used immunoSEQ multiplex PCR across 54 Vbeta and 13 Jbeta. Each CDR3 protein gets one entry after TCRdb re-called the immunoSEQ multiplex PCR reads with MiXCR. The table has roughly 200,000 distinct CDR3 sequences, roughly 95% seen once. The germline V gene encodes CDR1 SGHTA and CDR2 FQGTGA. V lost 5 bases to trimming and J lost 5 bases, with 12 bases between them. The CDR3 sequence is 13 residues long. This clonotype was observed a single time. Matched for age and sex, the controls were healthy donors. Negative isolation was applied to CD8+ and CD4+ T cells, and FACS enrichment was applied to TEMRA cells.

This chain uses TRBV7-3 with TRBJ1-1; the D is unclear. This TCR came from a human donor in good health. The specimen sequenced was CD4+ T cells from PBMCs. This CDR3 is CASSPSSGTEAFF. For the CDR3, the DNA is TGTGCCAGCAGCCCCTCTAGCGGAACTGAAGCTTTCTTT.